This entry lists 27 T cell receptor beta chains sequenced from one sample in a study of T cell repertoires in cytomegalovirus infection. TCRdb reprocessed the reads via MiXCR and lists one record per CDR3 protein. Seen here are approximately 910,000 distinct CDR3 sequences, around 29% observed once, and the top ten hold around an eighth. The antigens for these receptors are not known. Sequenced material: cultured CD8+ T cells from PBMCs, taken from culture after CMV antigen stimulation. Receptors originate from a human donor in good health (CMV status not recorded). Some clones in this sample may be carry-over from other donors' samples.

The rearrangement uses TRBV4-1 and TRBJ2-2; TRBD2 is a possible D gene (6 bases). Trimming pared 4 bases from V and 4 bases from J, leaving 16 bases between. The CDR3 is 16 amino acids. Germline CDR1 and CDR2: MGHRA and YSYEKL. The DNA of the CDR3 is TGCGCCAGCAGCCCCGGGAGTAGCGGCTCCACCGGGGAGCTGTTTTTT. Translation gives CASSPGSSGSTGELFF.

This clonotype was counted between two and nine times. CDR3 sequence reads: CASSYGAAGELFF. The CDR3 nucleotides read TGTGCCAGTAGTTACGGGGCGGCCGGGGAGCTGTTTTTT. The chain employs TRBV19 and TRBJ2-2; D may be TRBD1 or TRBD2 (5 bases each). The germline V and J ends were trimmed by 5 bases and 6 bases, with 10 bases remaining between them. The CDR3 contains 13 residues. Germline lookup yields CDR1 LNHDA and CDR2 SQIVND (reference sequence).

This clonotype was seen repeatedly, ten times or more. This sequence joins TRBV7-9 and TRBJ2-3; no clear D. V lost 5 bases and J lost 4, with 19 bases in between. The CDR3 is 16 residues long. The germline V gene has CDR1 SEHNR and CDR2 FQNEAQ (reference sequence). The CDR3 loop reads CASSRNDWLNADTQYF. The CDR3 DNA reads as TGTGCCAGCAGCCGAAATGACTGGCTCAACGCAGATACGCAGTATTTT.

This clonotype turned up a few times. The chain links TRBV7-9 to TRBJ1-1; 7 nucleotides match TRBD1. V lost 4 bases to trimming and J lost 6 bases; unmatched junction nucleotides: 23. The germline CDR1 and CDR2 sequences are SEHNR and FQNEAQ (reference sequence). CDR3 length: 19 residues. DNA for the CDR3: TGTGCCAGCAGCTCAACAGGGGCGCGGCCCGAACACAGCGGGCCTGAAGCTTTCTTT. This translates into CASSSTGARPEHSGPEAFF.

This clonotype occurred many times. This sequence joins TRBV6-5 and TRBJ2-2; D is undetermined. This CDR3 is 15 amino acids long. CDR1 is MNHEY and CDR2 is SVGAGI in the germline V gene. The V and J ends lost 0 bases and 3 bases respectively, with 8 bases between them. The CDR3 DNA is TGTGCCAGCAGTTACTCGATGGGTGACACCGGGGAGCTGTTTTTT. Translated, it gives CASSYSMGDTGELFF.

A few counts support this clonotype. The genes are TRBV19 and TRBJ1-2; no firm D call. The CDR3 covers 12 residues. Per the germline V gene, CDR1 is LNHDA and CDR2 is SQIVND (reference sequence). V was shortened by 3 bases and J by 8 bases, with 10 bases between the two germline ends. This CDR3 is CASSIGGAGYTF. CDR3 sequence (DNA): TGTGCCAGTAGTATTGGCGGCGCAGGCTACACCTTC.

This clonotype was counted between two and nine times. The rearrangement uses TRBV4-2 and TRBJ1-2; the match to TRBD1 covers 8 bases. Germline CDR1 LGHNA, CDR2 YNFKEQ. This CDR3 has 17 amino acids. The V gene end was trimmed by 3 bases and the J gene end by 0 bases; junction bases not matched to a gene: 9. The CDR3 sequence is CASSHPLGTGTNYGYTF. For the CDR3, the DNA is TGTGCCAGCAGCCATCCCTTAGGGACAGGAACTAACTATGGCTACACCTTC.

This clonotype was seen at least ten times. The chain carries TRBV7-9 and TRBJ1-1; 7 bases fit TRBD1. Germline CDR1 reads SEHNR; CDR2 reads FQNEAQ (reference sequence). V lost 1 base to trimming and J lost 1 base; unmatched junction nucleotides: 6. The length of the CDR3 is 16 residues. CDR3 sequence: CASSLGYRGANTEAFF. The CDR3 DNA sequence: TGTGCCAGCAGCTTAGGCTACAGGGGAGCGAACACTGAAGCTTTCTTT.

The chain is built from TRBV24-1 and TRBJ2-5; TRBD2 is a possible D gene (5 bases). V was pared by 5 bases and J by 5 bases, with 8 bases between. The germline gives CDR1 KGHDR, CDR2 SFDVKD. This CDR3 comprises 12 residues. This CDR3 reads CATSGGDETQYF. The CDR3 DNA sequence: TGTGCCACCAGTGGGGGAGACGAGACCCAGTACTTC.

The chain uses TRBV27 and TRBJ1-2, with TRBD1 matching 8 bases. Germline CDR1 reads MNHEY; CDR2 reads SMNVEV (reference sequence). V lost 0 bases to trimming and J lost 4 bases; unmatched junction nucleotides: 7. This CDR3 has 16 residues. CDR3 sequence (DNA): TGTGCCAGCAGTTTATCGACAGGGGCCAAGACCTATGGCTACACCTTC. Amino acid sequence: CASSLSTGAKTYGYTF.

The genes are TRBV19 and TRBJ1-1; D possibly corresponds to TRBD1 (6 bases). Germline assignment: CDR1 LNHDA and CDR2 SQIVND (reference sequence). The length of the CDR3 is 15 residues. V lost 5 bases and J 3 bases, leaving 16 bases between the germline ends. DNA of the CDR3: TGTGCCAGTAGTCTCAACAGGGAGATAGACACTGAAGCTTTCTTT. Protein product: CASSLNREIDTEAFF.

The V and J genes are TRBV28 and TRBJ2-1; D call uncertain. In germline, CDR1 is MDHEN, CDR2 SYDVKM. Trimming cost V 6 bases and J 5 bases, with 8 bases left between them. CDR3 length: 12 residues. The CDR3 loop reads CASSRPNNEQFF. CDR3 nucleotides: TGTGCCAGCAGCCGCCCAAACAATGAGCAGTTCTTC.

The chain couples TRBV14 to TRBJ2-1; no firm D call. Trimming left V 1 base short and J 7 bases short, with 14 bases between. This CDR3 spans 15 amino acids. Germline CDR1 is SGHDN and CDR2 is FVKESK. In DNA, the CDR3 is TGTGCCAGCAGCCAAGTGCGTGTGTTTGGTAATGAGCAGTTCTTC. Amino acid sequence: CASSQVRVFGNEQFF.

The chain employs TRBV7-9 and TRBJ1-6, with D possibly matching TRBD1 (6 bases). Per the germline V gene, CDR1 is SEHNR and CDR2 is FQNEAQ (reference sequence). V shed 0 bases and J shed 5 bases, with 14 bases lying between them. This CDR3 contains 17 residues. The CDR3 protein is CASSLAPGGWDNSPLHF. CDR3 nucleotide sequence: TGTGCCAGCAGCTTAGCCCCGGGGGGCTGGGATAATTCACCCCTCCACTTT.

The rearrangement links TRBV24-1 to TRBJ1-4; TRBD1 is a possible D gene (5 bases). With 1 base removed from V and 10 bases from J, the gap between germline ends came to 12 bases. The germline CDR1 and CDR2 sequences are KGHDR and SFDVKD. CDR3 size: 14 residues. The DNA for the CDR3 is TGTGCCACCAGTGATTTCCGGGACGCCCGAAAACTGTTTTTT. The encoded protein is CATSDFRDARKLFF.

The chain couples TRBV2 to TRBJ2-7, with 8 positions matching TRBD1. CDR3 length equals 14 residues. Germline CDR1 is SNHLY and CDR2 is FYNNEI. Trimming took 7 bases from V and 2 from J; bases not matched to a gene: 7. CDR3: CASKEATGAYEQYV. DNA for the CDR3: TGTGCCAGCAAGGAGGCGACAGGGGCCTACGAGCAGTACGTC.

This clonotype was detected only a few times. The chain couples TRBV11-2 to TRBJ2-7, with D possibly being TRBD2 (6 bases). Germline CDR1 SGHAT, CDR2 FQNNGV. The V end was cut by 4 bases, the J end by 7 bases, with 14 bases between. There are 13 residues in the CDR3. The CDR3 nucleotides read TGTGCCAGCAGCTCCACAGACAGCGGGGAGCAGTACGTC. It specifies CASSSTDSGEQYV.

There are a few counts of this clonotype. The V and J genes are TRBV19 and TRBJ2-1; the match to TRBD2 covers 11 bases. Per the germline V gene, CDR1 is LNHDA and CDR2 is SQIVND (reference sequence). This CDR3 is 17 amino acids long. V shed 5 bases and J 4 bases; nucleotides not matched to a gene: 10. The CDR3 sequence: CASSLTSGVRGYNEQFF. CDR3 in DNA: TGTGCCAGTAGTTTGACTAGCGGGGTAAGGGGATACAATGAGCAGTTCTTC.

The chain recombines TRBV28 with TRBJ1-2, with D maybe TRBD1 (5 bases). CDR1 and CDR2 (germline): MDHEN, SYDVKM. This CDR3 contains 13 residues. The V end lost 5 bases, the J end lost 2 bases, and 9 bases lay between the germline ends. The CDR3 region is CASSAGWNYGYTF. In nucleotides, the CDR3 is TGTGCCAGCAGTGCAGGGTGGAACTATGGCTACACCTTC.

V gene TRBV11-2 combines with J gene TRBJ1-2, with 7 bases aligning to TRBD1. The CDR3 runs to 15 residues. After removal of 5 bases from V and 0 bases from J, the junction contained 6 bases not matched to a gene. The germline gives CDR1 SGHAT, CDR2 FQNNGV. This chain's CDR3 is CASSAPDRANYGYTF. Written as DNA, the CDR3 is TGTGCCAGCAGCGCACCCGACAGGGCTAACTATGGCTACACCTTC.

V is TRBV9 and J is TRBJ2-1, with a weak D call TRBD2 (6 bases). Germline V lookup: CDR1 SGDLS, CDR2 YYNGEE. The V end was cut by 1 base, the J end by 3 bases, with 11 bases between. The CDR3 is made up of 15 amino acids. CDR3 residues: CASSVLDSGYNEQFF. The CDR3 coding sequence is TGTGCCAGCAGCGTACTGGATAGCGGCTACAATGAGCAGTTCTTC.

This clonotype was observed at least ten times. V is TRBV7-6 and J is TRBJ2-1; D is unclear. This CDR3 is built from 13 residues. Germline V gene sequence: CDR1 SGHVS, CDR2 FNYEAQ. Deletions cut 1 base from V and 7 bases from J, with 8 bases between. The CDR3 DNA is TGTGCCAGCAGCTTAGAAGGGTGGAATGAGCAGTTCTTC. Protein product: CASSLEGWNEQFF. The full variable domain, its missing parts supplied by reference TRBV7-6 and TRBJ2-1, is GAGVSQSPRYKVTKRGQDVALRCDPISGHVSLYWYRQALGQGPEFLTYFNYEAQQDKSGLPNDRFSAERPEGSISTLTIQRTEQRDSAMYRCASSLEGWNEQFFGPGTRLTVL.

As DNA, the CDR3 is TGTGCCAGCAGTGTCGAACGCCATTGGGTGGGCAATCAGCCCCAGCATTTT. Encoded protein: CASSVERHWVGNQPQHF. The chain recombines TRBV28 with TRBJ1-5; D is unresolved. This CDR3 is 17 amino acids long. The V end was cut by 5 bases, the J end by 2 bases, with 19 bases between. CDR1 is MDHEN and CDR2 is SYDVKM in the germline V gene.

The chain carries TRBV6-6 and TRBJ2-7, with D maybe TRBD1 (5 bases). With 0 bases removed from V and 0 bases from J, the gap between germline ends came to 15 bases. Germline lookup yields CDR1 MNHNY and CDR2 SVGAGI (reference sequence). CDR3 length equals 17 residues. CDR3 residues: CASSYSRGMVSSYEQYF. The CDR3 DNA is TGTGCCAGCAGTTACTCTAGGGGAATGGTAAGCTCCTACGAGCAGTACTTC.

This clonotype was recorded a few times. V usage is TRBV5-1 and J usage is TRBJ1-1, with a weak D call TRBD1 (6 bases). V gave up 4 bases and J gave up 1 base, with 14 bases separating them. The CDR3 spans 15 residues. CDR1 SGHRS and CDR2 YFSETQ come from the germline V gene. The CDR3 sequence: CASSPYGTPNTEAFF. DNA of the CDR3: TGCGCCAGCAGCCCCTACGGGACACCGAACACTGAAGCTTTCTTT.

The chain links TRBV19 to TRBJ1-1, with TRBD1 matching over 7 bases. Losses at the gene ends were 6 bases for V and 3 bases for J; bases not matched to a gene: 7. The CDR3 is 14 amino acids. Germline assignment: CDR1 LNHDA and CDR2 SQIVND (reference sequence). For the CDR3, the DNA is TGTGCCAGTAGAGACCGGGACAGTGACACTGAAGCTTTCTTT. It encodes CASRDRDSDTEAFF.

This clonotype has just a few counts. This chain uses TRBV14 with TRBJ2-5, with no clear D. The CDR3 totals 14 residues. Trimming stripped 1 base from V and 0 bases from J, with 6 bases between. In germline, CDR1 is SGHDN, CDR2 FVKESK. The CDR3 bases are TGTGCCAGCAGCCAAGTACATTACCAAGAGACCCAGTACTTC. Amino acids: CASSQVHYQETQYF.